This entry lists 18 T cell receptor beta chains sequenced from one sample in a study of blood T cell repertoires in COVID-19. Profiled with immunoSEQ multiplex PCR; TCRdb holds only in-frame clones, not every one. The sample includes over 450,000 clones, about 91% of them seen just once. The source material was peripheral blood. These receptors originate from a man aged 18 to 35 with COVID-19, enrolled during active disease.

The chain is built from TRBV3-1 (or the pseudogene TRBV3-2) and TRBJ2-5, with 10 nucleotides matching TRBD2. The CDR3 contains 14 residues. V was pared by 7 bases and J by 9 bases, with 11 bases of the junction left unmatched. The germline V gene encodes CDR1 LGHDT and CDR2 YNNKEL (reference sequence). The CDR3 DNA reads TGTGCCAGCAACCCGTCGAGGAGCGGGAGGGCCCAGTACTTC. Protein: CASNPSRSGRAQYF.

The genes are TRBV13 and TRBJ2-3, with D uncertain. V gave up 5 bases and J gave up 2 bases, with 14 bases separating them. This CDR3 is built from 15 residues. Germline loops: CDR1 PRHDT, CDR2 FYEKMQ (reference sequence). The CDR3 loop is CASSRPSVLTDTQYF. The CDR3 DNA reads TGTGCCAGCAGCCGCCCAAGCGTCCTCACAGATACGCAGTATTTT.

This rearrangement joins TRBV7-9 to TRBJ2-1; 14 nucleotides line up with TRBD2. V was clipped by 1 base and J by 8 bases; unmatched bases: 4. There are 16 residues in the CDR3. Looked up from germline, CDR1 is SEHNR and CDR2 is FQNEAQ (reference sequence). CDR3 bases: TGTGCCAGCAGCTTAGAGGTGACTAGCGGGAGGGATGAGCAGTTCTTC. It translates to CASSLEVTSGRDEQFF.

This rearrangement joins TRBV2 to TRBJ1-4; D is uncertain. The germline CDR1 and CDR2 sequences are SNHLY and FYNNEI. The CDR3 sequence is 16 residues long. V gave up 7 bases and J gave up 4 bases, with 19 bases separating them. Here the CDR3 reads CASIRTFNRNNEKLFF. The CDR3 DNA is TGTGCCAGCATAAGGACTTTTAATCGCAATAATGAAAAACTGTTTTTT.

This chain's CDR3 is CASSPNGQGGGYGYTF. Written as DNA, the CDR3 is TGCGCCAGCAGCCCTAATGGACAGGGCGGAGGCTATGGCTACACCTTC. The genes are TRBV4-1 and TRBJ1-2; 8 bases are shared with TRBD1. The CDR3 consists of 16 residues. Trimming cost V 4 bases and J 4 bases; bases outside gene matches: 11. CDR1 is MGHRA and CDR2 is YSYEKL in the germline V gene.

The rearrangement uses TRBV7-9 and TRBJ2-5; TRBD2 matches 12 bases. Germline loops: CDR1 SEHNR, CDR2 FQNEAQ (reference sequence). CDR3 length equals 17 residues. V lost 4 bases to trimming and J lost 3 bases; unmatched junction nucleotides: 9. The CDR3 nucleotides read TGTGCCAGCAGCTCGTCCCTAGCGGGGGGGGGAAAAGAGACCCAGTACTTC. The encoded protein is CASSSSLAGGGKETQYF.

This clone was detected once. This rearrangement joins TRBV6-6 to TRBJ2-3, with TRBD2 matching over 15 bases. The CDR3 loop spans 15 amino acids. Germline lookup yields CDR1 MNHNY and CDR2 SVGAGI (reference sequence). The V segment lost 4 bases and the J segment 6 bases; nucleotides outside the gene matches: 2. Written as DNA, the CDR3 is TGTGCCAGCAGTTCCGGGACTAGCGGGGGGGATACGCAGTATTTT. Protein product: CASSSGTSGGDTQYF.

The chain is built from TRBV27 and TRBJ2-1, with TRBD1 matching 7 bases. The CDR3 totals 18 residues. Germline V gene data show CDR1 as MNHEY and CDR2 as SMNVEV (reference sequence). Germline trimming cut 4 bases from V and 7 bases from J; bases unmatched to any gene: 19. The CDR3 sequence: CASSSRRGLTTEANEQFF. DNA of the CDR3: TGTGCCAGCAGTTCAAGAAGGGGGCTGACAACGGAAGCTAATGAGCAGTTCTTC.

CDR3 residues: CASSFTGGAQYF. For the CDR3, the DNA is TGTGCCAGCAGCTTTACGGGAGGGGCCCAGTACTTC. The chain recombines TRBV6-5 with TRBJ2-5; 8 positions match TRBD2. Germline assignment: CDR1 MNHEY and CDR2 SVGAGI. V lost 6 bases to trimming and J lost 9 bases; unmatched junction nucleotides: 6. This CDR3 has 12 residues.

The J gene is TRBJ1-2, the V gene TRBV19, with a possible D match to TRBD1 (5 bases). Germline loops: CDR1 LNHDA, CDR2 SQIVND (reference sequence). V was pared by 3 bases and J by 2 bases, with 16 bases between. This CDR3 has 16 residues. The CDR3 loop reads CASSITRGSLNYGYTF. As DNA, the CDR3 is TGTGCCAGTAGTATCACACGGGGGTCCCTAAACTATGGCTACACCTTC.

The chain is built from TRBV5-4 and TRBJ2-7; D perhaps matches TRBD1 (5 bases). V was clipped by 10 bases and J by 2 bases, with 16 bases between them. This CDR3 has 13 residues. Germline lookup yields CDR1 SGHNT and CDR2 YYREEE (reference sequence). The CDR3 sequence: CAFEGELTYEQYF. The CDR3 nucleotides read TGTGCCTTCGAAGGGGAACTGACCTACGAGCAGTACTTC. The whole variable domain, remainder taken from reference TRBV5-4 and TRBJ2-7, is ETGVTQSPTHLIKTRGQQVTLRCSSQSGHNTVSWYQQALGQGPQFIFQYYREEENGRGNFPPRFSGLQFPNYSSELNVNALELDDSALYLCAFEGELTYEQYFGPGTRLTVT.

This clone was detected only once. The chain uses TRBV3-1 (or the pseudogene TRBV3-2) and TRBJ1-2, with TRBD1 as a possible D gene (6 bases). Trimming removed 1 base at V and 9 bases at J, with 9 bases between. This CDR3 comprises 12 residues. Germline CDR1 reads LGHDT; CDR2 reads YNNKEL (reference sequence). In DNA form, the CDR3 reads TGTGCCAGCAGCCAAGGACAGGACAGCTACACCTTC. It yields the protein CASSQGQDSYTF.

The J gene is TRBJ1-6, the V gene TRBV5-6; 9 bases agree with TRBD1. The CDR3 totals 16 residues. The trim removed 7 bases at V and 7 bases at J, leaving 12 bases unmatched. From germline, CDR1 is SGHDT and CDR2 YYEEEE. This CDR3 is CASRPKDRGSNSPLHF. CDR3 in DNA: TGTGCCAGCCGACCCAAGGACAGGGGCTCGAATTCACCCCTCCACTTT.

The V and J genes are TRBV5-6 and TRBJ1-5; possibly TRBD1 for D (6 bases). The CDR3 is 15 residues long. V was cut by 1 base and J by 0 bases, with 8 bases left in between. From germline, CDR1 is SGHDT and CDR2 YYEEEE. CDR3 DNA sequence: TGTGCCAGCAGCTTGTCAGGGGCTAGCAATCAGCCCCAGCATTTT. It specifies CASSLSGASNQPQHF.

CDR3 nucleotide sequence: TGTGCCAGCAGCTTGGAGTCCCAGACTGAAGCTTTCTTT. This encodes CASSLESQTEAFF. This rearrangement joins TRBV5-4 to TRBJ1-1; D unclear. This CDR3 has 13 residues. V lost 0 bases to trimming and J lost 5 bases, with 8 bases between them. CDR1 and CDR2 (germline): SGHNT, YYREEE (reference sequence).

The V gene is TRBV3-1 (or the pseudogene TRBV3-2), the J gene TRBJ2-2; TRBD2 might be the D (6 bases). The CDR3 runs 14 residues. The germline V and J ends were trimmed by 0 bases and 10 bases, with 12 bases remaining between them. Germline V CDR1 and CDR2: LGHDT, YNNKEL (reference sequence). CDR3 nucleotide sequence: TGTGCCAGCAGCCAAGATGTCGGGGGAGAGGAGCTGTTTTTT. Amino acid sequence: CASSQDVGGEELFF.

The V and J genes are TRBV5-6 and TRBJ2-3, with 7 bases aligning to TRBD1. CDR1 and CDR2 from the germline V gene are SGHDT and YYEEEE. J lost 3 bases, V lost 2 bases, and 6 bases had no gene match. The CDR3 is 15 residues long. The CDR3 is CASSFRTGGTDTQYF. The CDR3 nucleotides are TGTGCCAGCAGCTTCAGGACAGGAGGTACAGATACGCAGTATTTT.

The chain joins TRBV2 to TRBJ2-3, with 7 bases that match TRBD2. Losses at the gene ends were 9 bases for V and 3 bases for J; bases not matched to a gene: 12. This CDR3 contains 15 residues. CDR1 and CDR2 from the germline V gene are SNHLY and FYNNEI. The CDR3, as DNA: TGTGCCAGTAAGCGGCGGGAGTCGAGAACAGATACGCAGTATTTT. This encodes CASKRRESRTDTQYF.